Shown below are 28 T cell receptor beta chains from a single sample sequenced in a study of beta chain features in type 1 diabetes. Expressed TCRB transcripts were sequenced, since all the RNA that had been isolated was reverse transcribed. The table came from immunoSEQ multiplex PCR; TCRdb's copy has only in-frame clones and leaves some out. This repertoire shows over 700,000 clones, about a sixth found once; its top ten account for around 0.02%. Sequencing input: naive CD4+ T cells from blood. The receptors were sampled from a woman younger than 35 in good health.

This clone was observed a few times. The chain is built from TRBV19 and TRBJ2-5; TRBD2 agrees at 11 bases. The CDR3 has 14 residues. Germline CDR1 reads LNHDA; CDR2 reads SQIVND (reference sequence). With 6 bases clipped from V and 6 bases from J, the junction kept 6 bases outside the gene matches. The CDR3 DNA reads as TGTGCCAGTAGAGACACTAGCGGGAGAAAGACCCAGTACTTC. Encoded protein: CASRDTSGRKTQYF. Looking up the rest from reference TRBV19 and TRBJ2-5 gives the full variable domain: DGGITQSPKYLFRKEGQNVTLSCEQNLNHDAMYWYRQDPGQGLRLIYYSQIVNDFQKGDIAEGYSVSREKKESFPLTVTSAQKNPTAFYLCASRDTSGRKTQYFGPGTRLLVL.

V gene TRBV9 combines with J gene TRBJ2-1; 12 bases agree with TRBD2. V was pared by 3 bases and J by 7 bases, with 5 bases of the junction left unmatched. CDR3 size: 15 residues. Per the germline V gene, CDR1 is SGDLS and CDR2 is YYNGEE. In DNA form, the CDR3 reads TGTGCCAGCAGCGCCCAAGGACTAGCGGGGAATGAGCAGTTCTTC. As protein: CASSAQGLAGNEQFF.

This chain joins TRBV6-5 and TRBJ2-1; possibly TRBD2 for D (6 bases). Per germline, CDR1 MNHEY and CDR2 SVGAGI. The CDR3 sequence is 15 residues long. Trimming removed 4 bases at V and 4 bases at J, with 14 bases between. CDR3 sequence: CASSWRRDRYNEQFF. The CDR3 region has the DNA TGTGCCAGCAGTTGGCGGCGGGATAGGTACAATGAGCAGTTCTTC.

Only a few counts were recorded for this clone. The chain combines TRBV9 with TRBJ2-1, with TRBD1 matching 8 bases. The germline V gene has CDR1 SGDLS and CDR2 YYNGEE. The junction had 14 bases not matched to a gene; V was cut back by 0 bases and J by 12 bases. The CDR3 has 16 amino acids. The CDR3 nucleotides read TGTGCCAGCAGCGTAGTTCCGGGACAGGCGGTTAGTGGGCAGTTCTTC. It yields the protein CASSVVPGQAVSGQFF.

V and J are TRBV10-3 and TRBJ2-7; D is uncertain. Trimming pared 3 bases from V and 3 bases from J, leaving 18 bases between. CDR1 is ENHRY and CDR2 is SYGVKD in the germline V gene. The CDR3 is 16 amino acids. CDR3 sequence (DNA): TGTGCCATCAGTGAACTCGATTGGAGCTCCAACTACGAGCAGTACTTC. Amino acid sequence: CAISELDWSSNYEQYF.

This clone was detected a few times. The V gene is TRBV18, the J gene TRBJ2-2; no firm D call. Germline assignment: CDR1 KGHSH and CDR2 LQKENI. The ends were cut back, 0 bases at V and 6 bases at J, with 8 bases in the middle. The length of the CDR3 is 14 residues. CDR3 DNA: TGTGCCAGCTCACCACCCCTAGTCGCCGGGGAGCTGTTTTTT. Translation gives CASSPPLVAGELFF.

This clone was seen a few times. This sequence joins TRBV5-1 and TRBJ1-3, with a weak D call TRBD1 (5 bases). V was cut by 3 bases and J by 4 bases, with 14 bases left in between. Germline V gene sequence: CDR1 SGHRS, CDR2 YFSETQ. This CDR3 comprises 15 residues. CDR3 nucleotides: TGCGCCAGCAGCTACGCCGGGACTCAGGGAAACACCATATATTTT. The encoded protein is CASSYAGTQGNTIYF. The full variable domain, in which reference TRBV5-1 and TRBJ1-3 provide the parts outside the CDR3, is KAGVTQTPRYLIKTRGQQVTLSCSPISGHRSVSWYQQTPGQGLQFLFEYFSETQRNKGNFPGRFSGRQFSNSRSEMNVSTLELGDSALYLCASSYAGTQGNTIYFGEGSWLTVV.

V gene TRBV7-9 combines with J gene TRBJ2-3, with a tentative D call TRBD1 (6 bases). CDR3 length: 16 residues. The germline V and J ends were trimmed by 5 bases and 4 bases, with 19 bases remaining between them. Looked up from germline, CDR1 is SEHNR and CDR2 is FQNEAQ (reference sequence). The DNA of the CDR3 is TGTGCCAGCAGCCCAGGGGAGACTTTATACGCAGATACGCAGTATTTT. Protein product: CASSPGETLYADTQYF. Drawing the rest from reference TRBV7-9 and TRBJ2-3, the complete variable domain is DTGVSQNPRHKITKRGQNVTFRCDPISEHNRLYWYRQTLGQGPEFLTYFQNEAQLEKSRLLSDRFSAERPKGSFSTLEIQRTEQGDSAMYLCASSPGETLYADTQYFGPGTRLTVL.

This chain connects TRBV6-6 to TRBJ2-5; TRBD2 agrees at 9 bases. The CDR3 contains 15 residues. The ends lost 2 bases at V and 5 bases at J; junction bases unmatched: 6. CDR1 and CDR2 from the germline V gene are MNHNY and SVGAGI (reference sequence). CDR3 region: CASSYGPAGGETQYF. CDR3 in DNA: TGTGCCAGCAGTTACGGTCCGGCGGGAGGGGAGACCCAGTACTTC.

The chain uses TRBV27 and TRBJ2-5; TRBD2 agrees at 8 bases. In germline, CDR1 is MNHEY, CDR2 SMNVEV (reference sequence). Germline trimming cut 5 bases from V and 7 bases from J; bases unmatched to any gene: 15. The CDR3 sequence is 16 residues long. In nucleotides, the CDR3 is TGTGCCAGCAGTCCCATGACTAGCGAGCCGCGGGGGACCCAGTACTTC. Its protein product is CASSPMTSEPRGTQYF.

This clone appeared a few times. The sample has other DNA sequences that encode this CDR3 too. This chain connects TRBV7-9 to TRBJ2-7; a weak D match, TRBD2 (6 bases). The CDR3 has 13 residues. Trimming took off 3 bases at V and 2 bases at J, with 8 bases between the two ends. Germline CDR1 and CDR2: SEHNR and FQNEAQ (reference sequence). The CDR3 here is CASSFGGTYEQYF. The DNA for the CDR3 is TGTGCCAGCAGCTTTGGCGGGACCTACGAGCAGTACTTC.

This clone was seen a few times. The chain couples TRBV7-3 to TRBJ2-7; D not resolved. From germline, CDR1 is SGHTA and CDR2 FQGTGA. Trimming removed 5 bases from V and 1 base from J, with 12 bases in between. The CDR3 is made up of 14 amino acids. This CDR3 reads CASSPSAGSYEQYF. The CDR3 coding sequence is TGTGCCAGCAGCCCCTCTGCCGGATCCTACGAGCAGTACTTC.

There are a few counts of this clone. The genes are TRBV29-1 and TRBJ2-7; the D is unclear. CDR1 SQVTM and CDR2 ANQGSEA come from the germline V gene. V was shortened by 6 bases and J by 0 bases, with 6 bases between the two germline ends. The CDR3 has 11 amino acids. CDR3 in DNA: TGCAGCGTCGCCAACTCCTACGAGCAGTACTTC. Protein sequence: CSVANSYEQYF.

J is TRBJ1-1 and V is TRBV7-2; perhaps TRBD1 as D (5 bases). V was clipped by 5 bases and J by 1 base, with 11 bases between them. Germline lookup yields CDR1 SGHTA and CDR2 FQGNSA. This CDR3 is 14 amino acids long. The CDR3 coding sequence is TGTGCCAGCAGCCCATGGGGGAAGAACACTGAAGCTTTCTTT. Translated: CASSPWGKNTEAFF.

The chain links TRBV7-3 to TRBJ1-1; D is perhaps TRBD1 (5 bases). The CDR3 covers 16 residues. CDR1 is SGHTA, CDR2 FQGTGA, per germline. V was pared by 2 bases and J by 0 bases, with 13 bases between. CDR3 nucleotides: TGTGCCAGCAGCTTAGCCGTGGGGCCGCTGAACACTGAAGCTTTCTTT. Translating gives CASSLAVGPLNTEAFF.

The chain uses TRBV13 and TRBJ2-7; TRBD1 or TRBD2 may be the D gene (5 bases each). Germline loops: CDR1 PRHDT, CDR2 FYEKMQ (reference sequence). The CDR3 totals 14 residues. V was pared by 3 bases and J by 5 bases, with 14 bases between. CDR3 loop: CASSFVGLGDEQYF. The CDR3 nucleotides read TGTGCCAGCAGCTTTGTAGGATTGGGGGACGAGCAGTACTTC.

This clone was seen more than once but under ten times. The chain combines TRBV2 with TRBJ2-7; weak D call: TRBD1 (6 bases). Trimming took 5 bases from V and 5 from J, leaving 10 bases between them. The CDR3 extends over 12 amino acids. The germline CDR1 and CDR2 sequences are SNHLY and FYNNEI. The CDR3 DNA sequence: TGTGCCAGCAGTCCCGCAGGGGACGAGCAGTACTTC. Its protein product is CASSPAGDEQYF. Full variable domain (remainder filled in from reference TRBV2 and TRBJ2-7): EPEVTQTPSHQVTQMGQEVILRCVPISNHLYFYWYRQILGQKVEFLVSFYNNEISEKSEIFDDQFSVERPDGSNFTLKIRSTKLEDSAMYFCASSPAGDEQYFGPGTRLTVT.

J is TRBJ1-5 and V is TRBV7-2; D call uncertain. Looked up from germline, CDR1 is SGHTA and CDR2 is FQGNSA. V lost 3 bases and J lost 0, with 3 bases in between. The CDR3 has 13 amino acids. CDR3 nucleotide sequence: TGTGCCAGCAGCTTTACTAGCAATCAGCCCCAGCATTTT. It codes for CASSFTSNQPQHF.

V gene TRBV25-1 combines with J gene TRBJ1-4; no clear D. In germline, CDR1 is MGHDK, CDR2 SYGVNS. V gave up 3 bases and J gave up 8 bases, with 13 bases separating them. The CDR3 runs to 14 residues. The CDR3, as DNA: TGTGCCAGCAGTGAGTCCGGGGTTGGGGAAAAACTGTTTTTT. It encodes CASSESGVGEKLFF.

V and J are TRBV2 and TRBJ1-2; D uncertain. This CDR3 comprises 12 residues. Trimming cost V 3 bases and J 1 base, with 3 bases left between them. Germline CDR1 is SNHLY and CDR2 is FYNNEI. CDR3 DNA: TGTGCCAGCAGTGACGATAACTATGGCTACACCTTC. Its translation is CASSDDNYGYTF.

This clone has just a few counts. This chain joins TRBV29-1 and TRBJ2-1, with 9 bases that match TRBD1. CDR3 length: 13 residues. The germline gives CDR1 SQVTM, CDR2 ANQGSEA. Trimming at V came to 6 bases and at J to 6 bases, leaving 6 bases not matched to a gene. The CDR3 nucleotides are TGCAGCGTAAAATCGACAGGGGGCAATGAGCAGTTCTTC. Encoded protein: CSVKSTGGNEQFF.

In this sample, this clone turned up a few times. The chain joins TRBV15 to TRBJ1-4; D gene unclear. V shed 5 bases and J shed 5 bases, with 9 bases lying between them. The CDR3 sequence is 13 residues long. In germline, CDR1 is LNHNV, CDR2 YYDKDF (reference sequence). The CDR3 region has the DNA TGTGCCACCAGCTCGGGAGTAAATGAAAAACTGTTTTTT. Encoded protein: CATSSGVNEKLFF.

This clone was seen more than once but under ten times. DNA of the CDR3: TGTGCCACCAGCAGAGAACGGGGGGCACCAATTTATCCTTACAATGAGCAGTTCTTC. Residues: CATSRERGAPIYPYNEQFF. The V call is TRBV15, the J call TRBJ2-1; TRBD2 is a possible D gene (7 bases). Germline V gene data show CDR1 as LNHNV and CDR2 as YYDKDF (reference sequence). The CDR3 is made up of 19 amino acids. V gave up 0 bases and J gave up 4 bases, with 22 bases separating them.

This clone was recorded a few times. The chain is built from TRBV7-2 and TRBJ1-3; D is unclear. This CDR3 has 15 amino acids. In germline, CDR1 is SGHTA, CDR2 FQGNSA. Trimming stripped 1 base from V and 0 bases from J, with 7 bases between. CDR3 sequence: CASSLVTSSGNTIYF. As DNA, the CDR3 is TGTGCCAGCAGCTTAGTGACGTCCTCTGGAAACACCATATATTTT.

The gene calls are TRBV10-3 and TRBJ1-5; D possibly corresponds to TRBD1 (5 bases). The CDR3 spans 15 residues. The V gene lost 3 bases and the J gene lost 5 bases, with 14 bases spanning the gap. Germline CDR1 and CDR2: ENHRY and SYGVKD. CDR3 DNA: TGTGCCATCAGTGATCGGGACTCAAGGGATCAGCCCCAGCATTTT. Translating it yields CAISDRDSRDQPQHF.

This clone has a handful of counts. The rearrangement links TRBV27 to TRBJ2-1, with 9 bases lining up with TRBD2. Germline-derived CDR1 and CDR2 are MNHEY and SMNVEV (reference sequence). CDR3 size: 14 residues. With V trimmed by 6 bases and J by 10 bases, 10 bases remained unmatched. Here the CDR3 reads CASRLQAGGREQFF. CDR3 DNA: TGTGCCAGCAGACTTCAAGCGGGAGGTCGCGAGCAGTTCTTC.

This chain links TRBV5-1 with TRBJ2-7, with 12 bases aligning to TRBD1. J lost 4 bases, V lost 2 bases, and 10 bases had no gene match. Germline lookup yields CDR1 SGHRS and CDR2 YFSETQ. The CDR3 spans 17 residues. In DNA, the CDR3 is TGCGCCAGCAGCTTAACCACTTGGGACAGGGGGCCGTACGAGCAGTACTTC. Translated: CASSLTTWDRGPYEQYF.

The V and J genes are TRBV10-3 and TRBJ2-7, with 11 bases fitting TRBD1. The CDR3 covers 16 residues. Germline V gives CDR1 ENHRY, CDR2 SYGVKD. After removal of 0 bases from V and 4 bases from J, the junction contained 5 bases not matched to a gene. The CDR3 loop reads CAISESFGQGAYEQYF. The CDR3 DNA reads as TGTGCCATCAGTGAGTCTTTCGGACAGGGGGCGTACGAGCAGTACTTC.